Listed here are 21 T cell receptor beta chains from one sample, sequenced in a study of beta chain features in type 1 diabetes (dated by TCRdb to 2016 to 2018). Libraries came from the immunoSEQ multiplex PCR assay. All of the isolated RNA was reverse transcribed with the High Capacity cDNA Reverse Transcription Kit, so expressed TCRB transcripts were sequenced. TCRdb took over this immuneACCESS table, retaining in-frame rearrangements with V and J assigned. Such tables are incomplete; in checked studies, under half of the missing clones stem from an unresolved V gene, and the remainder is unexplained. The sample contains 250,000 or so clones, 27% of them found a single time. 4% of the sample comes from the top ten. The sample consisted of central memory CD4+ T cells from blood. Receptor source: a young man in good health.

This clone was detected a few times. V usage is TRBV7-9 and J usage is TRBJ1-2; D remains unclear. This CDR3 comprises 13 residues. Germline values: CDR1 SEHNR, CDR2 FQNEAQ (reference sequence). V shed 4 bases and J shed 7 bases, with 13 bases lying between them. CDR3 protein: CASSSRSRVGYTF. The CDR3 DNA is TGTGCCAGCAGCTCGCGATCTAGGGTTGGCTACACCTTC.

This clone has just a few counts. This chain links TRBV6-1 with TRBJ2-5, with TRBD1 identical over 10 bases. This CDR3 has 13 residues. V shed 5 bases and J 5 bases; nucleotides not matched to a gene: 2. The germline CDR1 and CDR2 sequences are MNHNS and SASEGT. As DNA, the CDR3 is TGTGCCAGCAGTACGGACAGGGGGGAGACCCAGTACTTC. It codes for CASSTDRGETQYF.

This rearrangement joins TRBV7-9 to TRBJ2-2; a possible D gene is TRBD2 (5 bases). This CDR3 comprises 13 residues. V was cut by 3 bases and J by 5 bases, with 7 bases left in between. Germline loops: CDR1 SEHNR, CDR2 FQNEAQ (reference sequence). The CDR3 region is CASSFTGTGELFF. The CDR3 coding sequence is TGTGCCAGCAGCTTCACGGGGACCGGGGAGCTGTTTTTT.

Only a few counts were recorded for this clone. V usage is TRBV5-4 and J usage is TRBJ1-4; D remains unclear. The ends were cut back, 2 bases at V and 7 bases at J, with 15 bases in the middle. The CDR3 covers 15 residues. Looked up from germline, CDR1 is SGHNT and CDR2 is YYREEE (reference sequence). The CDR3 DNA follows: TGTGCCAGCAGCTTTGGAGGCAGAGGTAGTGAAAAACTGTTTTTT. Protein: CASSFGGRGSEKLFF.

In its sample, this clone was seen a few times. The rearrangement joins TRBV4-3 to TRBJ1-5; D may be TRBD1 (6 bases). CDR3 length: 17 amino acids. Between the trimmed V and J ends, which lost 0 bases and 0 bases, there was a span of 12 bases. CDR1 LGHNA and CDR2 YSLEER come from the germline V gene. The CDR3, as DNA: TGCGCCAGCAGCCAAGATCCCCAGGGGTATAGCAATCAGCCCCAGCATTTT. Its translation: CASSQDPQGYSNQPQHF.

The sample holds a few counts of this clone. A much larger clone differs by one base, so this may be a read error. The chain combines TRBV30 with TRBJ2-2; tentatively, D is TRBD2 (5 bases). Germline CDR1 and CDR2: GTSNPN and SVGIG (reference sequence). This CDR3 is built from 16 residues. Trimming pared 3 bases from V and 0 bases from J, leaving 14 bases between. CDR3 residues: CAWRVRPAANTGELFF. In DNA, the CDR3 is TGTGCCTGGAGGGTGCGGCCAGCGGCGAACACCGGGGAGCTGTTTTTT.

This clone showed up just a few times. The rearrangement joins TRBV6-5 to TRBJ2-7, with D possibly matching TRBD1 (6 bases). CDR1 and CDR2 (germline): MNHEY, SVGAGI. The CDR3 has 13 residues. Trimming stripped 6 bases from V and 3 bases from J, with 12 bases between. This CDR3 is CASRTGQNYEQYF. CDR3 nucleotide sequence: TGTGCCAGCAGGACCGGACAGAACTACGAGCAGTACTTC.

Only a few counts were recorded for this clone. The chain combines TRBV29-1 with TRBJ1-4; no definite D call. With 6 bases removed from V and 7 bases from J, the gap between germline ends came to 9 bases. The CDR3 is made up of 11 amino acids. CDR1 and CDR2 from the germline V gene are SQVTM and ANQGSEA. CDR3 in amino acids: CSVVRSEKLFF. The CDR3 DNA reads TGCAGCGTCGTTAGATCTGAAAAACTGTTTTTT.

This clone was picked up a small number of times. This sequence joins TRBV7-9 and TRBJ2-3; either TRBD1 or TRBD2 may supply D (6 bases each). Between the trimmed V and J ends, which lost 1 base and 14 bases, there was a span of 16 bases. Germline CDR1 reads SEHNR; CDR2 reads FQNEAQ (reference sequence). CDR3 length equals 13 residues. The CDR3 reads CASSLEFRGRWYF. The CDR3 region has the DNA TGTGCCAGCAGCTTAGAGTTCCGGGGGCGGTGGTATTTT.

A few counts support this clone. This sequence joins TRBV5-4 and TRBJ2-7; 15 nucleotides align to TRBD2. Trimming took 4 bases from V and 4 from J; bases not matched to a gene: 3. Germline lookup yields CDR1 SGHNT and CDR2 YYREEE (reference sequence). The CDR3 is 15 residues long. The CDR3 region is CASSDGTSGRYEQYF. For the CDR3, the DNA is TGTGCCAGCAGCGACGGGACTAGCGGGAGGTACGAGCAGTACTTC.

This chain links TRBV29-1 with TRBJ2-6; D gene ambiguous. Germline CDR1 SQVTM, CDR2 ANQGSEA. The CDR3 spans 13 residues. Trimming shortened V by 6 bases and J by 3 bases, and 9 bases separated the two germline ends. CDR3 sequence reads: CSVGAGGANVLTF. Written as DNA, the CDR3 is TGCAGCGTAGGAGCCGGTGGGGCCAACGTCCTGACTTTC.

This chain uses TRBV7-8 with TRBJ2-1; 8 positions agree with TRBD1. The CDR3 loop spans 15 amino acids. J lost 3 bases, V lost 3 bases, and 4 bases had no gene match. Per the germline V gene, CDR1 is SGHVS and CDR2 is FQNEAQ. CDR3 in amino acids: CASSLTGVFYNEQFF. The CDR3 bases are TGTGCCAGCAGCTTGACAGGGGTTTTCTACAATGAGCAGTTCTTC.

The genes are TRBV6-1 and TRBJ2-1; 7 positions agree with TRBD1. Germline V gene data show CDR1 as MNHNS and CDR2 as SASEGT. V lost 7 bases, J lost 9 bases, and 12 bases stayed unmatched. This CDR3 has 14 amino acids. The CDR3 DNA follows: TGTGCCAGCACCGGGGCAGGGGGAGAGATTGAGCAGTTCTTC. Translation gives CASTGAGGEIEQFF.

The rearrangement joins TRBV5-1 to TRBJ2-1, with D possibly TRBD1 on 6 matching bases. V was shortened by 0 bases and J by 6 bases, with 16 bases between the two germline ends. The germline V gene has CDR1 SGHRS and CDR2 YFSETQ. CDR3 length: 16 amino acids. This CDR3 is CASSLESVVRGNEQFF. The CDR3 DNA is TGCGCCAGCAGCTTGGAGTCGGTGGTCAGGGGCAATGAGCAGTTCTTC. The full variable domain, rest sourced from reference TRBV5-1 and TRBJ2-1, is KAGVTQTPRYLIKTRGQQVTLSCSPISGHRSVSWYQQTPGQGLQFLFEYFSETQRNKGNFPGRFSGRQFSNSRSEMNVSTLELGDSALYLCASSLESVVRGNEQFFGPGTRLTVL.

Comments on this clone: Only one base separates this from a far larger clonotype, so it likely reflects a read error. The rearrangement uses TRBV11-2 and TRBJ2-1; 9 nucleotides match TRBD2. The ends lost 5 bases at V and 9 bases at J; junction bases unmatched: 11. The germline CDR1 and CDR2 sequences are SGHAT and FQNNGV. The CDR3 extends over 15 amino acids. The CDR3 protein is CASSPLAGRALEQFF. Written as DNA, the CDR3 is TGTGCCAGCAGCCCCCTAGCGGGAAGGGCGCTTGAGCAGTTCTTC.

This chain uses TRBV29-1 with TRBJ2-3; D may be TRBD1 or TRBD2 (6 bases each). This CDR3 is 13 amino acids long. Germline V gene sequence: CDR1 SQVTM, CDR2 ANQGSEA. V lost 7 bases to trimming and J lost 2 bases, with 13 bases between them. This CDR3 reads CSGRDTYTDTQYF. The CDR3 DNA follows: TGCAGCGGGCGGGACACCTACACAGATACGCAGTATTTT.

In its sample, this clone was seen many times. The chain is built from TRBV18 and TRBJ2-7; maybe TRBD1 (6 bases). Germline assignment: CDR1 KGHSH and CDR2 LQKENI. V was clipped by 0 bases and J by 3 bases, with 18 bases between them. The CDR3 consists of 17 residues. CDR3 loop: CASSPPRSGQRLYEQYF. The CDR3 coding sequence is TGTGCCAGCTCACCACCGAGGTCAGGACAGAGGCTCTACGAGCAGTACTTC.

This clone showed up just a few times. The chain combines TRBV29-1 with TRBJ2-5, with a possible D match to TRBD1 (5 bases). Germline CDR1 SQVTM, CDR2 ANQGSEA. Trimming shortened V by 4 bases and J by 3 bases, and 15 bases separated the two germline ends. The CDR3 length is 14 residues. The CDR3 protein is CSVASGSREETQYF. DNA of the CDR3: TGCAGCGTTGCTTCAGGGTCCAGGGAAGAGACCCAGTACTTC.

With regard to this clone: An end of the junction does not agree with germline; a read error may underlie this. This chain uses TRBV5-1 with TRBJ2-3; no clear D gene. The CDR3 spans 13 residues. Germline assignment: CDR1 SGHRS and CDR2 YFSETQ. The CDR3 protein is CAISPRRTDTQYF. CDR3 coding DNA: TGCGCCATCAGCCCCCGGCGCACAGATACGCAGTATTTT.

This clone was found once. The chain has TRBV29-1 and TRBJ2-5; either TRBD1 or TRBD2 may fit D (5 bases each). CDR1 and CDR2 from the germline V gene are SQVTM and ANQGSEA. Trimming removed 4 bases from V and 5 bases from J, with 17 bases in between. CDR3 size: 14 residues. The CDR3 bases are TGCAGCGTTGGATTGGGACGACCGGGGGAGACCCAGTACTTC. It yields the protein CSVGLGRPGETQYF.

The sample holds a few counts of this clone. The V gene is TRBV7-8, the J gene TRBJ2-1; TRBD2 is a possible D gene (5 bases). Trimming took off 8 bases at V and 2 bases at J, with 16 bases between the two ends. The CDR3 is 15 amino acids. CDR1 is SGHVS and CDR2 is FQNEAQ in the germline V gene. The CDR3 DNA follows: TGTGCCAGCTGCACCTTATCCGGGGCCTACAATGAGCAGTTCTTC. Residues: CASCTLSGAYNEQFF.